Below are 9 T cell receptor beta chains sequenced from a single sample in a study of cytomegalovirus exposure and HLA in healthy donors (dated by TCRdb to the late 2010s). Library method: the immunoSEQ multiplex PCR assay. A mixture of 60 forward primers for TCR Vbeta segments and 13 reverse primers for TCR Jbeta segments was used in the multiplex PCR. Imported from immuneACCESS, the table was reduced by TCRdb to in-frame sequences with V and J called. These copies leave out some clones; in studies compared against another copy, an unresolved V gene accounts for under half, and the cause of the remainder is not known. Here the sample has roughly 100,000 clones; around 85% occur a single time. The leading ten clones occupy 6.5% to 8.5% of the sample. The specimen sequenced was PBMCs. The receptors were sampled from a young man in good health and CMV-seropositive.

The chain employs TRBV5-1 and TRBJ2-7; 7 bases line up with TRBD1. The germline CDR1 and CDR2 sequences are SGHRS and YFSETQ. CDR3 length: 15 residues. The J segment lost 1 base and the V segment lost 0 bases, leaving 4 bases of the junction unmatched. The CDR3 coding sequence is TGCGCCAGCAGCTTGGGGGGGACAGTTTCCTACGAGCAGTACTTC. Translated: CASSLGGTVSYEQYF.

The chain uses TRBV5-4 and TRBJ1-2, with D perhaps matching TRBD1 (5 bases). V was clipped by 0 bases and J by 8 bases, with 11 bases between them. The CDR3 totals 13 residues. Germline lookup yields CDR1 SGHNT and CDR2 YYREEE (reference sequence). CDR3 in DNA: TGTGCCAGCAGCTTGGTTGGGGCCGGGGGCTACACCTTC. This encodes CASSLVGAGGYTF.

This clone appeared a few times. The chain links TRBV5-6 to TRBJ2-7, with TRBD2 matching over 10 bases. The germline gives CDR1 SGHDT, CDR2 YYEEEE. The CDR3 covers 17 residues. Losses at the gene ends were 3 bases for V and 0 bases for J; bases not matched to a gene: 9. The CDR3 nucleotides are TGTGCCAGCAGCTCGGCCCCGACTAGCGGGTCCTCCTACGAGCAGTACTTC. Protein product: CASSSAPTSGSSYEQYF. The variable domain in full, completed from reference TRBV5-6 and TRBJ2-7, reads DAGVTQSPTHLIKTRGQQVTLRCSPKSGHDTVSWYQQALGQGPQFIFQYYEEEERQRGNFPDRFSGHQFPNYSSELNVNALLLGDSALYLCASSSAPTSGSSYEQYFGPGTRLTVT.

The chain links TRBV28 to TRBJ1-1; D might be TRBD1 (6 bases). The CDR3 covers 13 residues. Germline V gene data show CDR1 as MDHEN and CDR2 as SYDVKM. The V and J ends lost 2 bases and 7 bases respectively, with 11 bases between them. CDR3 protein: CASSLGGGLEAFF. CDR3 coding DNA: TGTGCCAGCAGTTTAGGTGGGGGCCTTGAAGCTTTCTTT.

This clone was observed a single time. Other DNA sequences in this sample translate to the same CDR3. J is TRBJ2-1 and V is TRBV5-1, with TRBD2 as a possible D gene (6 bases). The V end was cut by 0 bases, the J end by 8 bases, with 15 bases between. In germline, CDR1 is SGHRS, CDR2 YFSETQ. The CDR3 spans 15 residues. The CDR3 sequence is CASSLAVAGRDEQFF. The CDR3 nucleotides are TGCGCCAGCAGCTTGGCGGTGGCGGGGCGCGATGAGCAGTTCTTC. Full variable domain (remainder filled in from reference TRBV5-1 and TRBJ2-1): KAGVTQTPRYLIKTRGQQVTLSCSPISGHRSVSWYQQTPGQGLQFLFEYFSETQRNKGNFPGRFSGRQFSNSRSEMNVSTLELGDSALYLCASSLAVAGRDEQFFGPGTRLTVL.

The V gene is TRBV5-1, the J gene TRBJ1-1; 7 bases are a match to TRBD1. Germline V lookup: CDR1 SGHRS, CDR2 YFSETQ. This CDR3 spans 14 amino acids. V dropped 4 bases and J dropped 0; count of bases not matched to a gene: 3. This CDR3 is CASSRDSMNTEAFF. CDR3 DNA sequence: TGCGCCAGCAGCCGGGACAGCATGAACACTGAAGCTTTCTTT. Full variable domain (rest looked up from reference TRBV5-1 and TRBJ1-1): KAGVTQTPRYLIKTRGQQVTLSCSPISGHRSVSWYQQTPGQGLQFLFEYFSETQRNKGNFPGRFSGRQFSNSRSEMNVSTLELGDSALYLCASSRDSMNTEAFFGQGTRLTVV.

The rearrangement links TRBV7-9 to TRBJ1-1, with D perhaps TRBD1 (6 bases). Germline CDR1 SEHNR, CDR2 FQNEAQ (reference sequence). CDR3 length: 14 amino acids. Trimming left V 7 bases short and J 0 bases short, with 12 bases between. The CDR3 reads CASTRGAMNTEAFF. DNA of the CDR3: TGTGCCAGCACCAGGGGAGCTATGAACACTGAAGCTTTCTTT.

V gene TRBV5-1 combines with J gene TRBJ2-7; 7 nucleotides align to TRBD1. V lost 3 bases and J lost 0; bases outside the gene matches: 9. Germline lookup yields CDR1 SGHRS and CDR2 YFSETQ. This CDR3 is 16 amino acids long. The CDR3 here is CASSWETGPSSYEQYF. The DNA for the CDR3 is TGCGCCAGCAGCTGGGAGACAGGGCCGAGCTCCTACGAGCAGTACTTC.

This clone has only one observation. J is TRBJ1-1 and V is TRBV10-3; D is ambiguous. There are 12 residues in the CDR3. Germline V CDR1 and CDR2: ENHRY, SYGVKD. The V end lost 5 bases, the J end lost 4 bases, and 8 bases lay between the germline ends. DNA of the CDR3: TGTGCCATCAGTACGGGGAGCACTGAAGCTTTCTTT. Amino acids: CAISTGSTEAFF.